The 28 T cell receptor beta chains given below trace back to one sample, sequenced in a study of T cell responses to AZD1222 COVID-19 vaccine. The repertoire was sequenced with immunoSEQ multiplex PCR; TCRdb's copy has only in-frame clones and lacks some. The data show about 78,000 clones, 90% seen once. The sequencing here drew on peripheral blood, taken 28 days after the second AZD1222 dose. Every receptor here comes from an adult who received the AZD1222 COVID-19 vaccine.

This sequence joins TRBV9 and TRBJ1-4; D is unclear. Germline CDR1 reads SGDLS; CDR2 reads YYNGEE. CDR3 length: 15 amino acids. V was shortened by 0 bases and J by 3 bases, with 9 bases between the two germline ends. CDR3 bases: TGTGCCAGCAGCGTAGGCCCGGTGTCTAATGAAAAACTGTTTTTT. Its translation: CASSVGPVSNEKLFF.

The V and J genes are TRBV29-1 and TRBJ2-1, with TRBD1 matching over 7 bases. The CDR3 runs to 12 residues. Germline CDR1 SQVTM, CDR2 ANQGSEA. V was clipped by 5 bases and J by 5 bases; unmatched bases: 3. CDR3 residues: CSVSDRDNEQFF. The CDR3 nucleotides are TGCAGCGTTTCCGACAGGGACAATGAGCAGTTCTTC.

CDR3 sequence reads: CASSQDLKDISSGNTIYF. CDR3 bases: TGTGCCAGCAGCCAAGATCTTAAGGACATATCTTCTGGAAACACCATATATTTT. The rearrangement uses TRBV4-2 and TRBJ1-3; D perhaps matches TRBD1 (5 bases). Germline CDR1 and CDR2: LGHNA and YNFKEQ. The ends were cut back, 0 bases at V and 1 base at J, with 16 bases in the middle. The CDR3 is 18 amino acids.

The chain has TRBV5-6 and TRBJ2-5; no clear D. Germline V gene lookup returns CDR1 SGHDT and CDR2 YYEEEE. CDR3 size: 13 residues. The V end was cut by 5 bases, the J end by 3 bases, with 11 bases between. In DNA, the CDR3 is TGTGCCAGCAGGCGTGCGTGGGAAGAGACCCAGTACTTC. Amino acid sequence: CASRRAWEETQYF.

The chain couples TRBV10-3 to TRBJ1-6; 7 bases align to TRBD1. CDR3 length: 15 amino acids. Trimming removed 9 bases from V and 6 bases from J; junction bases left unmatched: 11. Germline V lookup: CDR1 ENHRY, CDR2 SYGVKD. The CDR3 bases are TGTGCCATGAGAGGGACAGTAGGTGTTAATTCACCCCTCCACTTT. It is translated as CAMRGTVGVNSPLHF.

The rearrangement uses TRBV7-8 and TRBJ2-7, with 10 bases aligning to TRBD1. Trimming at V came to 5 bases and at J to 0 bases, leaving 4 bases not matched to a gene. Germline V gene sequence: CDR1 SGHVS, CDR2 FQNEAQ. This CDR3 comprises 15 residues. CDR3 sequence reads: CASSKGQGSSYEQYF. Written as DNA, the CDR3 is TGTGCCAGCAGCAAGGGACAGGGGAGCTCCTACGAGCAGTACTTC.

The chain carries TRBV27 and TRBJ2-3; no clear D gene. Trimming removed 4 bases at V and 6 bases at J, with 8 bases between. The germline V gene has CDR1 MNHEY and CDR2 SMNVEV (reference sequence). The CDR3 totals 12 residues. Here the CDR3 reads CASSSEGDTQYF. DNA for the CDR3: TGTGCCAGCAGTTCAGAAGGGGATACGCAGTATTTT.

V and J are TRBV6-5 and TRBJ1-6, with D uncertain. Trimming stripped 11 bases from V and 9 bases from J, with 23 bases between. The CDR3 covers 15 residues. Germline values: CDR1 MNHEY, CDR2 SVGAGI. The CDR3 coding sequence is TGTGCCCCCCGGGGTCGGGGAGTGCCAGGTTCACCCCTCCACTTT. It yields the protein CAPRGRGVPGSPLHF.

The CDR3 here is CASSLGGASTEAFF. CDR3 in DNA: TGTGCCAGCAGCTTAGGTGGGGCTTCCACTGAAGCTTTCTTT. The chain carries TRBV7-3 and TRBJ1-1; TRBD1 might be the D (5 bases). The length of the CDR3 is 14 residues. Germline V gene sequence: CDR1 SGHTA, CDR2 FQGTGA. The V end lost 2 bases, the J end lost 4 bases, and 11 bases lay between the germline ends.

Comments on this clone: The conserved closing phenylalanine or tryptophan is absent in this CDR3, likely reflecting a read error. The limits of the CDR3 on the DNA are not certain, so only TCRdb's listed CDR3 is given. The rearrangement uses TRBV5-1 and TRBJ1-2. The V gene's germline CDR1 is SGHRS and CDR2 YFSETQ. Both ends counted, the CDR3 spans 8 residues. The CDR3 loop is CASQGRLD.

The count of this clone is one. In DNA form, the CDR3 reads TGTGCCAGCAGCCGGGGGCAGGGTACGGAGACCCAGTACTTC. This gives the protein CASSRGQGTETQYF. The V gene is TRBV7-9, the J gene TRBJ2-5; tentatively, D is TRBD1 or TRBD2 (6 bases each). CDR3 size: 14 residues. V lost 5 bases and J lost 5, with 15 bases in between. CDR1 is SEHNR and CDR2 is FQNEAQ in the germline V gene (reference sequence).

The gene calls are TRBV4-2 and TRBJ2-7; D unresolved. V lost 0 bases to trimming and J lost 0 bases, with 12 bases between them. This CDR3 contains 16 residues. The germline gives CDR1 LGHNA, CDR2 YNFKEQ. Here the CDR3 DNA reads TGTGCCAGCAGCCAAGATGCCCGCAGGAGCTCCTACGAGCAGTACTTC. Its translation: CASSQDARRSSYEQYF.

This rearrangement joins TRBV19 to TRBJ2-7; TRBD2 matches at 11 bases. Germline loops: CDR1 LNHDA, CDR2 SQIVND (reference sequence). V was pared by 6 bases and J by 2 bases, with 6 bases of the junction left unmatched. The CDR3 contains 15 residues. The CDR3 loop reads CASRALAGGPYEQYF. The CDR3 bases are TGTGCCAGTAGGGCCCTAGCGGGGGGACCCTACGAGCAGTACTTC.

V gene TRBV3-1 (or the pseudogene TRBV3-2) combines with J gene TRBJ1-2; D is uncertain. The CDR3 totals 15 residues. Between the trimmed V and J ends, which lost 0 bases and 1 base, there was a span of 9 bases. The V gene's germline CDR1 is LGHDT and CDR2 YNNKEL (reference sequence). The CDR3 protein is CASSQDLEGNYGYTF. The CDR3 DNA is TGTGCCAGCAGCCAAGATCTGGAAGGTAACTATGGCTACACCTTC.

V is TRBV9 and J is TRBJ2-6; D gene unclear. CDR1 SGDLS and CDR2 YYNGEE come from the germline V gene. Trimming took 1 base from V and 2 from J, leaving 4 bases between them. The CDR3 has 14 amino acids. The CDR3 is CASSVTPGANVLTF. The CDR3 DNA is TGTGCCAGCAGCGTAACCCCTGGGGCCAACGTCCTGACTTTC. The whole variable domain, remainder taken from reference TRBV9 and TRBJ2-6, is DSGVTQTPKHLITATGQRVTLRCSPRSGDLSVYWYQQSLDQGLQFLIQYYNGEERAKGNILERFSAQQFPDLHSELNLSSLELGDSALYFCASSVTPGANVLTFGAGSRLTVL.

This clone was detected once. The CDR3 region has the DNA TGTGCCAGTAGTATAGGGGGGACAGGGGAGCAGTTCTTC. Its translation is CASSIGGTGEQFF. The gene calls are TRBV19 and TRBJ2-1, with TRBD1 matching 9 bases. J gave up 10 bases and V 1 base, and 2 bases lay outside the gene matches. Germline V CDR1 and CDR2: LNHDA, SQIVND (reference sequence). This CDR3 is 13 amino acids long.

This clone was detected only once. V and J are TRBV5-4 and TRBJ2-7; maybe TRBD1 (6 bases). V shed 5 bases and J shed 5 bases, with 23 bases lying between them. Germline V CDR1 and CDR2: SGHNT, YYREEE (reference sequence). CDR3 length: 16 amino acids. CDR3 in DNA: TGTGCCAGCAGTGTGGCGCCCAGGGGATTTTCCCACGAGCAGTACTTC. It is translated as CASSVAPRGFSHEQYF.

The J gene is TRBJ2-3, the V gene TRBV6-5; TRBD2 is a possible D gene (5 bases). CDR1 and CDR2 from the germline V gene are MNHEY and SVGAGI. The CDR3 is made up of 15 amino acids. V dropped 2 bases and J dropped 2 bases, with 11 bases sitting between them. The chain's CDR3 is CASSYAGRLTDTQYF. The CDR3 bases are TGTGCCAGCAGTTACGCGGGTAGACTCACAGATACGCAGTATTTT.

The chain couples TRBV5-6 to TRBJ1-5; no clear D. Deletions cut 1 base from V and 6 bases from J, with 5 bases between. The germline V gene encodes CDR1 SGHDT and CDR2 YYEEEE. The CDR3 runs 12 residues. The CDR3 nucleotides read TGTGCCAGCAGCTTGAGATCTCAGCCCCAGCATTTT. Translating it yields CASSLRSQPQHF.

This clone occurred once. V and J are TRBV5-5 and TRBJ2-5; weak D call: TRBD1 (6 bases). This CDR3 has 13 amino acids. Germline CDR1 reads SGHKS; CDR2 reads YYEKEE (reference sequence). Trimming left V 5 bases short and J 5 bases short, with 13 bases between. CDR3 nucleotides: TGTGCCAGCAGGTGGACAGCTTCGGAGACCCAGTACTTC. This sequence encodes CASRWTASETQYF.

The rearrangement links TRBV9 to TRBJ2-2; 7 bases align to TRBD2. The CDR3 is 14 amino acids. V trimming: 7 bases; J trimming: 7 bases; junction bases outside the gene matches: 10. Germline V gene sequence: CDR1 SGDLS, CDR2 YYNGEE. As DNA, the CDR3 is TGTGCCAGCGGTCGAGAGGGAGGGCACGGGGAGCTGTTTTTT. Translating gives CASGREGGHGELFF.

The chain couples TRBV27 to TRBJ2-7, with D perhaps matching TRBD2 (6 bases). The CDR3 covers 19 residues. V was shortened by 4 bases and J by 1 base, with 26 bases between the two germline ends. CDR1 and CDR2 from the germline V gene are MNHEY and SMNVEV (reference sequence). The CDR3 DNA sequence: TGTGCCAGCAGTTCCTCATCCCTTGGATGGGAGGCAGCTTCCTACGAGCAGTACTTC. Translating it yields CASSSSSLGWEAASYEQYF.

This chain links TRBV4-1 with TRBJ1-1, with 7 nucleotides matching TRBD1. V was clipped by 9 bases and J by 0 bases; unmatched bases: 4. Germline V lookup: CDR1 MGHRA, CDR2 YSYEKL. The CDR3 runs 13 residues. The CDR3 reads CASRQGLNTEAFF. Written as DNA, the CDR3 is TGCGCCAGTAGACAGGGCCTGAACACTGAAGCTTTCTTT.

The chain recombines TRBV30 with TRBJ2-2, with TRBD2 as a possible D gene (6 bases). V was clipped by 7 bases and J by 9 bases, with 15 bases between them. The CDR3 length is 12 residues. Germline CDR1 GTSNPN, CDR2 SVGIG (reference sequence). The CDR3 DNA reads TGTGCCTCGCCTCGGGGGAGCCGGGAGCTGTTTTTT. Protein: CASPRGSRELFF.

The chain recombines TRBV19 with TRBJ1-1, with a possible D match to TRBD1 (5 bases). Trimming left V 3 bases short and J 2 bases short, with 16 bases between. The CDR3 has 16 amino acids. Germline CDR1 LNHDA, CDR2 SQIVND (reference sequence). This CDR3 is CASSIIIGHLNTEAFF. The CDR3 DNA follows: TGTGCCAGTAGTATCATTATAGGACACCTTAACACTGAAGCTTTCTTT.

This clone appeared a single time. The chain carries TRBV7-3 and TRBJ2-2, with D unclear. Germline CDR1 and CDR2: SGHTA and FQGTGA. This CDR3 has 15 amino acids. V lost 1 base and J 6 bases, leaving 12 bases between the germline ends. DNA for the CDR3: TGTGCCAGCAGCTTAAGCAGTTACGGCGCCGGGGAGCTGTTTTTT. Its protein product is CASSLSSYGAGELFF.

The V gene is TRBV7-9, the J gene TRBJ1-2; TRBD1 is a possible D gene (6 bases). Trimming took 5 bases from V and 0 from J, leaving 16 bases between them. CDR3 length: 16 residues. In germline, CDR1 is SEHNR, CDR2 FQNEAQ (reference sequence). CDR3 region: CASSLPGQRANYGYTF. The CDR3 DNA sequence: TGTGCCAGCAGCCTTCCAGGACAGAGAGCTAACTATGGCTACACCTTC.

The chain uses TRBV6-5 and TRBJ1-1; D ambiguous. Trimming pared 6 bases from V and 3 bases from J, leaving 5 bases between. Germline CDR1 and CDR2: MNHEY and SVGAGI. The CDR3 totals 11 residues. The CDR3 DNA sequence: TGTGCCAGCAGCGTTTACACTGAAGCTTTCTTT. Protein sequence: CASSVYTEAFF.